These 30 T cell receptor beta chains were all obtained from the same sample, sequenced in a study of cytomegalovirus exposure and HLA in healthy donors. PCR involved 60 Vbeta and 13 Jbeta primers. The table came from immunoSEQ multiplex PCR; TCRdb's copy has only in-frame clones and leaves some out. The table includes about 150,000 clones, 50% to 75% detected once. The sequenced material came from PBMCs. The source of these receptors is a woman aged 55 to 70 in good health and CMV-seropositive.

This clone was detected only a few times. The V and J genes are TRBV5-8 and TRBJ1-1; D may be TRBD1 (5 bases). This CDR3 spans 14 amino acids. The germline V gene encodes CDR1 SGHTS and CDR2 YDEGEE. Trimming took off 4 bases at V and 0 bases at J, with 10 bases between the two ends. The CDR3 spells CASSADSMNTEAFF. In DNA form, the CDR3 reads TGTGCCAGCAGCGCCGACAGCATGAACACTGAAGCTTTCTTT.

The V and J genes are TRBV27 and TRBJ2-1; 10 nucleotides align to TRBD2. The CDR3 totals 17 residues. Looked up from germline, CDR1 is MNHEY and CDR2 is SMNVEV (reference sequence). V trimming: 2 bases; J trimming: 7 bases; junction bases outside the gene matches: 11. CDR3 amino acids: CASSLIGLAGVANEQFF. DNA for the CDR3: TGTGCCAGCAGTTTAATAGGTCTAGCGGGAGTTGCAAATGAGCAGTTCTTC.

This clone was observed once. V usage is TRBV11-2 and J usage is TRBJ1-2; maybe TRBD1 (6 bases). This CDR3 has 12 amino acids. Germline V lookup: CDR1 SGHAT, CDR2 FQNNGV. V was trimmed by 4 bases and J by 7 bases, leaving 10 bases between them. CDR3 residues: CASSSTGFGYTF. For the CDR3, the DNA is TGTGCCAGCAGCTCCACAGGGTTTGGCTACACCTTC.

The V call is TRBV27, the J call TRBJ2-7, with 14 bases fitting TRBD2. The CDR3 length is 16 residues. Germline V lookup: CDR1 MNHEY, CDR2 SMNVEV (reference sequence). J lost 5 bases, V lost 5 bases, and 8 bases had no gene match. Here the CDR3 DNA reads TGTGCCAGCAGTAGACTAGCGGGAGGGCCTTGGGACGAGCAGTACTTC. Translated: CASSRLAGGPWDEQYF.

A few counts support this clone. The chain couples TRBV27 to TRBJ2-1; tentative D call: TRBD2 (5 bases). The CDR3 totals 11 residues. Germline CDR1 MNHEY, CDR2 SMNVEV (reference sequence). V lost 7 bases and J lost 9, with 10 bases in between. CDR3 in DNA: TGTGCCAGCACCCCCCGGGGTGAGCAGTTCTTC. Residues: CASTPRGEQFF.

This sequence joins TRBV18 and TRBJ1-1, with D tentatively TRBD1 (5 bases). Germline V gives CDR1 KGHSH, CDR2 LQKENI. This CDR3 is built from 14 residues. V lost 5 bases and J lost 2, with 12 bases in between. In nucleotides, the CDR3 is TGTGCCAGCTCATCGACAGCCGGCAACACTGAAGCTTTCTTT. It is translated as CASSSTAGNTEAFF.

The chain uses TRBV6-5 and TRBJ2-7; the D is unclear. Trimming took off 4 bases at V and 2 bases at J, with 12 bases between the two ends. The CDR3 is made up of 14 amino acids. Germline V gene sequence: CDR1 MNHEY, CDR2 SVGAGI. DNA of the CDR3: TGTGCCAGCAGTTCTACAAGACAAACCTACGAGCAGTACTTC. Encoded protein: CASSSTRQTYEQYF.

The count of this clone is one. The V and J genes are TRBV5-1 and TRBJ2-5; a weak D match, TRBD2 (5 bases). Germline CDR1 and CDR2: SGHRS and YFSETQ. V lost 6 bases and J lost 3, with 12 bases in between. This CDR3 spans 13 amino acids. CDR3 protein: CASTRRAEETQYF. DNA of the CDR3: TGCGCCAGCACCCGGCGGGCTGAAGAGACCCAGTACTTC. Drawing the rest from reference TRBV5-1 and TRBJ2-5, the complete variable domain is KAGVTQTPRYLIKTRGQQVTLSCSPISGHRSVSWYQQTPGQGLQFLFEYFSETQRNKGNFPGRFSGRQFSNSRSEMNVSTLELGDSALYLCASTRRAEETQYFGPGTRLLVL.

The DNA for the CDR3 is TGCGCCAGCAGCAAACTAGCGGGGGTTAACACCGGGGAGCTGTTTTTT. Its translation is CASSKLAGVNTGELFF. V gene TRBV5-1 combines with J gene TRBJ2-2; 11 bases match TRBD2. The germline V gene encodes CDR1 SGHRS and CDR2 YFSETQ. V was clipped by 4 bases and J by 2 bases; unmatched bases: 4. The CDR3 is 16 residues long.

This chain links TRBV29-1 with TRBJ1-2; TRBD1 agrees at 8 bases. Germline V gives CDR1 SQVTM, CDR2 ANQGSEA. CDR3 length: 12 residues. V gave up 8 bases and J gave up 4 bases; unmatched junction bases: 6. As DNA, the CDR3 is TGCAGCTCATGGACAGGGAGCTATGGCTACACCTTC. The encoded protein is CSSWTGSYGYTF. Full variable domain (missing parts from reference TRBV29-1 and TRBJ1-2): SAVISQKPSRDICQRGTSLTIQCQVDSQVTMMFWYRQQPGQSLTLIATANQGSEATYESGFVIDKFPISRPNLTFSTLTVSNMSPEDSSIYLCSSWTGSYGYTFGSGTRLTVV.

In this sample, this clone turned up a few times. V is TRBV30 and J is TRBJ2-7, with 9 bases aligning to TRBD1. The CDR3 spans 14 residues. The germline CDR1 and CDR2 sequences are GTSNPN and SVGIG (reference sequence). V lost 5 bases and J lost 7; bases outside the gene matches: 12. Here the CDR3 reads CAWASGTGFYEQYF. DNA for the CDR3: TGTGCCTGGGCTTCCGGGACAGGGTTTTATGAGCAGTACTTC.

The CDR3 spells CASSLGWGRDTGDEQFF. The CDR3 DNA reads TGTGCCAGCAGTTTGGGGTGGGGTCGGGACACGGGCGATGAGCAGTTCTTC. The genes are TRBV27 and TRBJ2-1; D possibly corresponds to TRBD1 (6 bases). Trimming removed 3 bases from V and 8 bases from J, with 23 bases in between. The germline V gene encodes CDR1 MNHEY and CDR2 SMNVEV (reference sequence). The CDR3 runs to 17 residues.

This clone was counted only a few times. CDR3 sequence reads: CASSLESGQINYGYTF. The CDR3 DNA is TGTGCCAGCAGCTTAGAGTCGGGACAGATTAACTATGGCTACACCTTC. The chain joins TRBV7-9 to TRBJ1-2; 7 bases line up with TRBD1. Germline V gene sequence: CDR1 SEHNR, CDR2 FQNEAQ (reference sequence). The CDR3 consists of 16 residues. V lost 1 base, J lost 1 base, and 6 bases stayed unmatched.

This clone was seen a few times. The chain combines TRBV9 with TRBJ1-5; D is perhaps TRBD1 (5 bases). The CDR3 is 15 residues long. With 0 bases removed from V and 0 bases from J, the gap between germline ends came to 7 bases. CDR1 SGDLS and CDR2 YYNGEE come from the germline V gene. CDR3 sequence reads: CASSVGRDSNQPQHF. The CDR3 nucleotides are TGTGCCAGCAGCGTAGGCAGGGATAGCAATCAGCCCCAGCATTTT.

This clone was found a few times. This sequence joins TRBV25-1 and TRBJ1-3; D remains unclear. CDR3 size: 12 residues. Germline assignment: CDR1 MGHDK and CDR2 SYGVNS. This CDR3 is CFRTSSGNTIYF. In DNA form, the CDR3 reads TGTTTCAGAACCAGTTCTGGAAACACCATATATTTT. The whole variable domain, remainder taken from reference TRBV25-1 and TRBJ1-3, is EADIYQTPRYLVIGTGKKITLECSQTMGHDKMYWYQQDPGMELHLIHYSYGVNSTEKGDLSSESTVSRIRTEHFPLTLESARPSHTSQYLCFRTSSGNTIYFGEGSWLTVV.

This clone showed up just once. The chain links TRBV30 to TRBJ2-3, with D perhaps TRBD1 (6 bases). CDR3 size: 12 residues. Germline loops: CDR1 GTSNPN, CDR2 SVGIG (reference sequence). Trimming removed 8 bases at V and 3 bases at J, with 12 bases between. Here the CDR3 DNA reads TGTGCCCGAGACAGGCTTACAGATACGCAGTATTTT. It yields the protein CARDRLTDTQYF.

The chain is built from TRBV5-1 and TRBJ2-3, with 9 positions matching TRBD2. Germline CDR1 reads SGHRS; CDR2 reads YFSETQ. CDR3 length: 15 amino acids. V trimming: 2 bases; J trimming: 6 bases; junction bases outside the gene matches: 7. Here the CDR3 DNA reads TGCGCCAGCAGCTTTGCCGGGACTAGCTCTGATACGCAGTATTTT. Protein: CASSFAGTSSDTQYF.

This clone was observed once. The V call is TRBV30, the J call TRBJ2-5, with 9 positions matching TRBD1. Per the germline V gene, CDR1 is GTSNPN and CDR2 is SVGIG (reference sequence). The J segment lost 2 bases and the V segment lost 3 bases, leaving 4 bases of the junction unmatched. The CDR3 sequence is 14 residues long. The CDR3 DNA sequence: TGTGCCTGGAGAGGGGGACAGGGACAAGAGACCCAGTACTTC. It specifies CAWRGGQGQETQYF. Complete variable domain (other parts from reference TRBV30 and TRBJ2-5): SQTIHQWPATLVQPVGSPLSLECTVEGTSNPNLYWYRQAAGRGLQLLFYSVGIGQISSEVPQNLSASRPQDRQFILSSKKLLLSDSGFYLCAWRGGQGQETQYFGPGTRLLVL.

The chain uses TRBV6-5 and TRBJ2-5, with TRBD2 matching over 7 bases. V gave up 7 bases and J gave up 2 bases; unmatched junction bases: 4. CDR1 and CDR2 (germline): MNHEY, SVGAGI. The CDR3 has 13 residues. The CDR3 DNA is TGTGCCAGCAATTTAGCGGGTCAAGAGACCCAGTACTTC. Encoded protein: CASNLAGQETQYF.

The V gene is TRBV7-3, the J gene TRBJ2-3, with D perhaps TRBD1 (6 bases). The V gene lost 4 bases and the J gene lost 2 bases, with 10 bases spanning the gap. The CDR3 has 14 amino acids. Germline V gives CDR1 SGHTA, CDR2 FQGTGA. CDR3 sequence: CASSWGHITDTQYF. CDR3 in DNA: TGTGCCAGCAGCTGGGGACACATCACAGATACGCAGTATTTT.

This chain connects TRBV5-1 to TRBJ2-3, with TRBD2 as a possible D gene (5 bases). The germline V and J ends were trimmed by 2 bases and 1 base, with 14 bases remaining between them. The germline V gene has CDR1 SGHRS and CDR2 YFSETQ. The CDR3 has 16 amino acids. The CDR3 spells CASSLGRSGGTDTQYF. CDR3 DNA: TGCGCCAGCAGCTTAGGACGCTCCGGGGGCACAGATACGCAGTATTTT.

This clone was seen just once. The chain joins TRBV19 to TRBJ2-7, with 7 bases matching TRBD2. The germline gives CDR1 LNHDA, CDR2 SQIVND (reference sequence). The CDR3 is 13 amino acids. The V gene end was trimmed by 6 bases and the J gene end by 5 bases; junction bases not matched to a gene: 7. The CDR3 DNA follows: TGTGCCAGTAGAAGGGGAGGGGACCACGAGCAGTACTTC. Amino acids: CASRRGGDHEQYF.

This rearrangement joins TRBV30 to TRBJ1-4; the match to TRBD1 covers 7 bases. Germline V gene lookup returns CDR1 GTSNPN and CDR2 SVGIG (reference sequence). V shed 0 bases and J 8 bases; nucleotides not matched to a gene: 3. This CDR3 is built from 13 residues. The DNA of the CDR3 is TGTGCCTGGAGTGTACAGGGGAGCGAAAAACTGTTTTTT. Translated, it gives CAWSVQGSEKLFF.

This clone has only a few counts. This chain links TRBV5-5 with TRBJ2-2; maybe TRBD2 (5 bases). V was cut by 7 bases and J by 5 bases, with 12 bases left in between. Germline V gives CDR1 SGHKS, CDR2 YYEKEE (reference sequence). The CDR3 spans 13 residues. The DNA of the CDR3 is TGTGCCAGCGGAACCCCGGGGACCGGGGAGCTGTTTTTT. Translation gives CASGTPGTGELFF.

The V gene is TRBV7-2, the J gene TRBJ2-3; 11 bases are shared with TRBD2. CDR3 length: 15 amino acids. With 9 bases clipped from V and 0 bases from J, the junction kept 5 bases outside the gene matches. The V gene's germline CDR1 is SGHTA and CDR2 FQGNSA. CDR3: CASMTSGTSTDTQYF. DNA of the CDR3: TGTGCCAGTATGACTAGCGGGACAAGCACAGATACGCAGTATTTT.

This clone was found a few times. The genes are TRBV7-9 and TRBJ1-1, with D possibly matching TRBD1 (6 bases). This CDR3 contains 14 residues. V lost 5 bases, J lost 0 bases, and 10 bases lay in between. Germline-derived CDR1 and CDR2 are SEHNR and FQNEAQ (reference sequence). The CDR3 here is CASSGQSMNTEAFF. CDR3 coding DNA: TGTGCCAGCAGCGGACAGAGCATGAACACTGAAGCTTTCTTT.

V and J are TRBV5-5 and TRBJ2-5, with TRBD1 matching over 8 bases. With V trimmed by 0 bases and J by 2 bases, 3 bases remained unmatched. The V gene's germline CDR1 is SGHKS and CDR2 YYEKEE (reference sequence). CDR3 length equals 15 residues. Here the CDR3 DNA reads TGTGCCAGCAGCTTGGTACGGACAGGGCAAGAGACCCAGTACTTC. Encoded protein: CASSLVRTGQETQYF.

In this sample, this clone turned up a few times. This sequence joins TRBV13 and TRBJ2-3; the match to TRBD1 covers 8 bases. The germline CDR1 and CDR2 sequences are PRHDT and FYEKMQ (reference sequence). CDR3 length: 14 amino acids. After removal of 0 bases from V and 6 bases from J, the junction contained 2 bases not matched to a gene. CDR3 DNA sequence: TGTGCCAGCAGCTTAGGGACAGGGGACGATACGCAGTATTTT. This sequence encodes CASSLGTGDDTQYF.

This chain's CDR3 is CAGMTDREEFDTDTQYF. CDR3 bases: TGTGCCGGGATGACGGACAGGGAAGAATTTGACACAGATACGCAGTATTTT. V and J are TRBV7-9 and TRBJ2-3, with 8 nucleotides matching TRBD1. Germline V gene lookup returns CDR1 SEHNR and CDR2 FQNEAQ (reference sequence). CDR3 size: 17 residues. With V trimmed by 11 bases and J by 2 bases, 18 bases remained unmatched.

V and J are TRBV6-5 and TRBJ1-6; TRBD1 matches at 8 bases. Germline values: CDR1 MNHEY, CDR2 SVGAGI. V dropped 6 bases and J dropped 10; count of bases not matched to a gene: 8. This CDR3 comprises 14 residues. CDR3 region: CASRRYDRGSPLHF. The CDR3, as DNA: TGTGCCAGCAGGCGGTACGACAGGGGCTCACCCCTCCACTTT.